This T cell receptor beta chain was recorded in a study of response to subunit inactivated influenza vaccine (dated by TCRdb to 2016 to 2019). With regard to the full study: To follow how T cells responded to a trivalent subunit inactivated influenza vaccine, the researchers relied on deep quantitative profiling of the T cell receptor repertoire.

Library preparation used RT-PCR. TCRdb records Illumina HiSeq 2500 as the sequencer. The raw public data were reprocessed by TCRdb itself: fastp quality trimming at Q25, MiXCR clonotype calling, in-frame beta chains only. Rows matching on CDR3 protein sequence are summarized as one entry with the most common DNA and genes. Within this sample are 500,000 to 550,000 distinct CDR3 sequences, with approximately 22% of them counted one time only. 2.5% to 3% of the sample comes from the top ten. Points the paper makes about the study in general: It was suggested by the authors that each seasonal influenza vaccination may recruit only a limited number of new T cells.

This clonotype was seen only a few times. The target of this receptor is not known. Nothing much larger sits one base from this clone, and base qualities are not available. Looking up the germline V gene yields CDR1 MGHDK and CDR2 SYGVNS. Trimming costs V 1 base and J 6 bases, and their ends lie 16 bases apart. The CDR3 numbers 16 residues from cysteine through phenylalanine. Left in the record is the CDR3 DNA by itself, 48 bases read in frame from the first base. The same data also went into a second study, on T cells expressing NK-cell markers. Taken from the second paper: The TCR beta cDNA libraries were made using 5'RACE template switching, a step that added both a universal primer site and unique molecular identifiers. TCR beta-chain repertoires were profiled in sorted CD3+CD56+NKG2C+, CD3+CD56+NKG2C- and CD3+CD56-NKG2C+ T-cell subsets from fewer than 10 donors. Of the eight sequenced donors, seven were found to be HCMV-seropositive and one was found to be HCMV-seronegative. To restrict sorting to alphabetaTCR-expressing T cells, an anti-gammadeltaTCR antibody was added in several experiments. For 5 or 6 donors, the dominant CD3+CD56+NKG2C+ clonotypes were among the top 10 CD8+ clonotypes and accounted for about 1.0-7.0% of CD8+ T cells. Those dominant clonotypes were again the most abundant among CD3+CD56-NKG2C+ cells in several donors, at roughly 25-60.1%. Whether the expanded NKG2C-expressing T cell clones were specific for HCMV antigens was left unclear. All eight donors whose samples were sequenced were randomly selected healthy volunteers, three of them men and five women. HCMV-specific IgG was detected in serum with a commercial ELISA kit to determine HCMV serostatus. Peripheral blood mononuclear cells were isolated from blood by Ficoll density gradient centrifugation. Using Miltenyi isolation kits, CD4+ and CD8+ T cells were isolated from PBMC through magnetic immunoseparation. cDNA synthesis was primed from the TCR beta constant segment, followed by two successive PCR amplification steps. The libraries were sequenced on Illumina HiSeq 2000/2500, MiSeq or NextSeq, producing 2 x 150 bp reads. MIGEC handled demultiplexing of the reads and grouping by UMI, while MiTCR was used to assemble and quantify clonotypes. Only TCR cDNA sequences supported by at least two reads were kept to exclude erroneous sequences. The tcR package was used for downstream repertoire analysis, and clonotypes were matched between fractions using CDR3 nucleotide sequence together with V segment. VDJmatch was used to annotate antigen specificity against VDJdb, with one amino acid substitution allowed in CDR3.

This clonotype originated in a man aged 45-60 years who received an inactivated influenza vaccine. Donor details come from another sample of the same person, matched by shared clones. The V gene is TRBV25-1 and the J gene is TRBJ2-1, with the D gene tentatively TRBD1 or TRBD2, based on 5 matching bases in each. Specimen: CD4+ T cells sorted from PBMCs, collected 11 to 12 days after vaccination. The CDR3 loop reads CASSESSGWGFNEQFF. In nucleotide form, the sequence is TGTGCCAGCAGTGAATCTAGTGGGTGGGGGTTCAATGAGCAGTTCTTC.